A single sample is the source of the 3 T cell receptor beta chains below, sequenced in a study of shared T cell receptors in the human thymus. Profiling relied on immunoSEQ multiplex PCR, and the TCRdb table lists in-frame clones only, not all of them. The sample lists over 650,000 clones; around 87% were seen once. Another study also made use of these data, one on human thymus T cells.

Sequencing was performed on thymocytes. The receptors here all came from a boy younger than two with a congenital heart defect.

V usage is TRBV5-4 and J usage is TRBJ2-2; D call uncertain. The germline V and J ends were trimmed by 5 bases and 1 base, with 9 bases remaining between them. Per the germline V gene, CDR1 is SGHNT and CDR2 is YYREEE (reference sequence). The CDR3 length is 14 residues. The DNA for the CDR3 is TGTGCCAGCAGTTCTACAGTGAACACCGGGGAGCTGTTTTTT. Amino acids: CASSSTVNTGELFF.

The chain has TRBV25-1 and TRBJ1-5; D is possibly TRBD1 (6 bases). The V end lost 4 bases, the J end lost 6 bases, and 10 bases lay between the germline ends. The length of the CDR3 is 13 residues. Germline lookup yields CDR1 MGHDK and CDR2 SYGVNS. The CDR3 is CASSVQGGQPQHF. In nucleotides, the CDR3 is TGTGCCAGCAGTGTACAGGGTGGTCAGCCCCAGCATTTT.

This clone was seen once. The rearrangement uses TRBV15 and TRBJ2-5; a possible D gene is TRBD2 (5 bases). The germline V and J ends were trimmed by 4 bases and 3 bases, with 12 bases remaining between them. Germline V CDR1 and CDR2: LNHNV, YYDKDF (reference sequence). The CDR3 runs to 14 residues. As DNA, the CDR3 is TGTGCCACCAGCAACGGTGACGGGAAAGAGACCCAGTACTTC. Protein product: CATSNGDGKETQYF.